These T cell receptor beta chains were read from a single sample in a study of cytomegalovirus exposure and HLA in healthy donors. Clones were read by immunoSEQ multiplex PCR, and TCRdb kept only the in-frame ones, dropping some. The profile shows approximately 88,000 clones, 80% of them singletons. The sample taken for sequencing was PBMCs. These receptor sequences come from a man in his late teens or twenties in good health and CMV-seronegative. Both conserved end residues are part of each CDR3. Each record gives: V gene, CDR3 length, J gene, CDR3 protein.

TRBV6-1	12	TRBJ1-2	CASSEADYGYTF
TRBV11-2	12	TRBJ2-3	CASSLERGVQYF
TRBV7-2	11	TRBJ2-7	CASSRMYEQYF
TRBV5-1	14	TRBJ1-2	CASSGGQGADGYTF
TRBV29-1	16	TRBJ2-1	CSVEDSQGASYNEQFF
TRBV7-8	14	TRBJ1-4	CASGRALGDEKLFF
TRBV6-1	15	TRBJ1-1	CAIQNPGTMNTEAFF
TRBV5-1	16	TRBJ2-7	CASSLEGTGYQPEQYF
TRBV5-1	15	TRBJ1-2	CASSLEAQGARGYTF
TRBV18	15	TRBJ1-4	CASSRSRLGGEKLFF
TRBV14	15	TRBJ1-4	CASSHLQATNEKLFF
TRBV7-9	15	TRBJ1-4	CASSLGTATNEKLFF
TRBV19	15	TRBJ1-5	CASARDRAGNQPQHF
TRBV7-9	15	TRBJ1-2	CASTLDPRTGDGYTF
TRBV7-9	15	TRBJ2-1	CASSPGTGDLNEQFF
TRBV7-2	15	TRBJ1-2	CASSPTGGQGYGYTF
TRBV9	14	TRBJ1-1	CASRGAGGNAEAFF
TRBV7-2	15	TRBJ2-2	CASSLWTGNTGELFF
TRBV5-8	15	TRBJ2-7	CASSAGQGPPTKQYF
TRBV18	16	TRBJ1-2	CASSPGTGGEVYGYTF
TRBV29-1	12	TRBJ1-2	CAGGKGDYGYTF
TRBV7-7	15	TRBJ2-1	CASSLGLAGDNEQFF
TRBV7-9	14	TRBJ2-5	CASSPQGREETQYF
TRBV19	14	TRBJ2-2	CASSMTGNTGELFF
TRBV6-6	12	TRBJ1-1	CASGRGYTEAFF
TRBV5-1	15	TRBJ2-5	CASSSASDRGETQYF
TRBV13	16	TRBJ1-1	CASSPQVNSMNTEAFF
TRBV7-9	14	TRBJ1-5	CASSDPGGGQPQHF
TRBV5-6	14	TRBJ1-2	CASSLRVYNYGYTF
TRBV9	16	TRBJ2-2	CASSVRASVSTGELFF
TRBV7-8	16	TRBJ2-5	CASSSVRGEGQETQYF
TRBV25-1	14	TRBJ2-1	CASTRSGQGNEQFF
TRBV6-5	13	TRBJ2-7	CASAVRPSYEQYF
TRBV27	16	TRBJ2-1	CASSLPGGGEYNEQFF
TRBV7-2	13	TRBJ1-1	CASSLGGGSEAFF
TRBV14	15	TRBJ2-1	CASSQMDRGSDEQFF
TRBV21-1	16	TRBJ1-2	CASGKGTGVAEGTYTF
TRBV7-2	15	TRBJ2-7	CASSLDRGHSYEQYF
TRBV27	17	TRBJ1-6	CASNALFNTGNNSPLHF
TRBV13	12	TRBJ2-1	CASSPSINEQFF
TRBV6-5	14	TRBJ2-2	CASSLVRGAGELFF
TRBV6-1	19	TRBJ1-6	CASSAPLGGVSGYNSPLHF
TRBV7-9	12	TRBJ2-2	CASRGGTGELFF
TRBV18	17	TRBJ1-1	CASSPLFTGGGDTEAFF
TRBV7-9	16	TRBJ1-2	CSSSSAGQGAIYGYTF
TRBV2	14	TRBJ1-5	CASRAGTGVGAQHF
TRBV19	15	TRBJ1-1	CATIGGAIGDTEAFF
TRBV14	13	TRBJ1-1	CASSLTGGTEAFF
TRBV7-2	18	TRBJ1-5	CASSPKLQGAHSNQPQHF
TRBV7-9	13	NA	CACTGQGTYEQYF